These 21 T cell receptor beta chains were all obtained from the same sample, sequenced in a study of cytomegalovirus exposure and HLA in healthy donors. Clones were read by immunoSEQ multiplex PCR, and TCRdb kept only the in-frame ones, dropping some. The sample holds 90,000 to 100,000 clones, roughly nine tenths seen once. The sample consisted of PBMCs. These TCRs come from a woman in her twenties or thirties in good health and CMV-seronegative.

The chain links TRBV5-6 to TRBJ2-1; perhaps TRBD1 as D (6 bases). The CDR3 extends over 15 amino acids. The germline V gene has CDR1 SGHDT and CDR2 YYEEEE. V lost 3 bases and J lost 7, with 17 bases in between. This chain's CDR3 is CASSSTRGLGNEQFF. For the CDR3, the DNA is TGTGCCAGCAGCTCCACCAGGGGCCTCGGGAATGAGCAGTTCTTC.

The chain employs TRBV29-1 and TRBJ1-2; tentatively, D is TRBD1 (6 bases). V was trimmed by 6 bases and J by 6 bases, leaving 14 bases between them. The germline gives CDR1 SQVTM, CDR2 ANQGSEA. CDR3 length: 12 residues. The CDR3 DNA reads as TGCAGCGTGGGACACTTGGGGGATGGCTACACCTTC. This encodes CSVGHLGDGYTF.

This clone was counted between two and nine times. J is TRBJ1-1 and V is TRBV5-1, with no clear D. Germline loops: CDR1 SGHRS, CDR2 YFSETQ. V dropped 2 bases and J dropped 0 bases, with 20 bases sitting between them. The CDR3 length is 18 residues. CDR3 nucleotides: TGCGCCAGCAGCTTACACCCGAGGCAAGGCCTAATGAACACTGAAGCTTTCTTT. This translates into CASSLHPRQGLMNTEAFF.

The V call is TRBV19, the J call TRBJ1-5; D uncertain. V was cut by 7 bases and J by 6 bases, with 25 bases left in between. This CDR3 is 17 amino acids long. Germline CDR1 LNHDA, CDR2 SQIVND (reference sequence). DNA of the CDR3: TGTGCCAGTAATTCCCGGACTGGTGGGGTAGGGAGTCAGCCCCAGCATTTT. Its protein product is CASNSRTGGVGSQPQHF.

Remarks on this clone: Other DNA sequences in this sample translate to the same CDR3. The CDR3 is CASSQGSGNEKLFF. The CDR3 bases are TGCGCCAGCAGCCAAGGATCCGGTAATGAAAAACTGTTTTTT. The chain links TRBV4-1 to TRBJ1-4; D is unresolved. Germline CDR1 and CDR2: MGHRA and YSYEKL. V was cut by 1 base and J by 4 bases, with 7 bases left in between. CDR3 size: 14 residues.

The gene calls are TRBV11-2 and TRBJ2-1; a possible D gene is TRBD1 (5 bases). V was clipped by 5 bases and J by 0 bases, with 11 bases between them. This CDR3 comprises 15 residues. CDR1 and CDR2 (germline): SGHAT, FQNNGV. The CDR3 sequence: CASSPRQSSYNEQFF. In DNA, the CDR3 is TGTGCCAGCAGCCCCCGACAGAGCTCCTACAATGAGCAGTTCTTC.

The chain recombines TRBV7-2 with TRBJ2-7; a possible D gene is TRBD2 (5 bases). The germline V gene has CDR1 SGHTA and CDR2 FQGNSA. The germline V and J ends were trimmed by 1 base and 2 bases, with 9 bases remaining between them. CDR3 length equals 14 residues. The CDR3 spells CASSLDGKAYEQYF. The CDR3 DNA reads TGTGCCAGCAGCTTAGACGGGAAGGCCTACGAGCAGTACTTC.

This chain joins TRBV5-4 and TRBJ2-1; a possible D gene is TRBD2 (7 bases). Germline CDR1 reads SGHNT; CDR2 reads YYREEE (reference sequence). Trimming removed 7 bases at V and 4 bases at J, with 15 bases between. The CDR3 is 14 amino acids. This chain's CDR3 is CASVGGPIYNEQFF. CDR3 nucleotide sequence: TGTGCCAGCGTCGGGGGGCCGATATACAATGAGCAGTTCTTC.

The chain links TRBV7-8 to TRBJ2-7; maybe TRBD1 (5 bases). The CDR3 consists of 15 residues. The V and J ends lost 4 bases and 3 bases respectively, with 16 bases between them. CDR1 SGHVS and CDR2 FQNEAQ come from the germline V gene. CDR3 DNA sequence: TGTGCCAGCAGCTCGGACACGGAAACTTACTACGAGCAGTACTTC. As protein: CASSSDTETYYEQYF.

This chain links TRBV7-6 with TRBJ1-2; 11 nucleotides align to TRBD1. Germline CDR1 SGHVS, CDR2 FNYEAQ. J lost 1 base, V lost 2 bases, and 6 bases had no gene match. The CDR3 loop spans 17 amino acids. CDR3 in amino acids: CASSLSGTGGNNYGYTF. CDR3 sequence (DNA): TGTGCCAGCAGCTTATCCGGGACAGGGGGTAATAACTATGGCTACACCTTC. Together with reference TRBV7-6 and TRBJ1-2, the CDR3 gives the full variable domain: GAGVSQSPRYKVTKRGQDVALRCDPISGHVSLYWYRQALGQGPEFLTYFNYEAQQDKSGLPNDRFSAERPEGSISTLTIQRTEQRDSAMYRCASSLSGTGGNNYGYTFGSGTRLTVV.

The V and J genes are TRBV29-1 and TRBJ2-3; D may be TRBD1 (5 bases). The germline CDR1 and CDR2 sequences are SQVTM and ANQGSEA. V gave up 8 bases and J gave up 4 bases, with 10 bases separating them. The CDR3 length is 11 residues. This CDR3 reads CSKIGADTQYF. The CDR3 nucleotides read TGCAGCAAAATAGGGGCAGATACGCAGTATTTT.

The chain recombines TRBV7-3 with TRBJ1-3; D is possibly TRBD1 (5 bases). The CDR3 extends over 14 amino acids. The V end lost 2 bases, the J end lost 2 bases, and 7 bases lay between the germline ends. From germline, CDR1 is SGHTA and CDR2 FQGTGA. The CDR3 nucleotides are TGTGCCAGCAGCTTAGTAGGGGCTGGAAACACCATATATTTT. It translates to CASSLVGAGNTIYF.

The chain joins TRBV27 to TRBJ1-1, with D unclear. CDR3 size: 14 residues. The V gene's germline CDR1 is MNHEY and CDR2 SMNVEV (reference sequence). Between the trimmed V and J ends, which lost 5 bases and 3 bases, there was a span of 13 bases. The CDR3 loop reads CASSQQSFYTEAFF. CDR3 in DNA: TGTGCCAGCAGTCAACAGAGCTTCTACACTGAAGCTTTCTTT.

The genes are TRBV4-3 and TRBJ2-2, with D perhaps TRBD2 (5 bases). Trimming pared 0 bases from V and 12 bases from J, leaving 17 bases between. Germline V lookup: CDR1 LGHNA, CDR2 YSLEER. CDR3 length: 15 residues. DNA for the CDR3: TGCGCCAGCAGCCAAGATAGATGGACTCGGTGGCAGCTGTTTTTT. Its protein is CASSQDRWTRWQLFF.

This chain connects TRBV7-9 to TRBJ2-1, with TRBD1 as a possible D gene (6 bases). With 7 bases removed from V and 6 bases from J, the gap between germline ends came to 19 bases. The length of the CDR3 is 15 residues. Germline V gene sequence: CDR1 SEHNR, CDR2 FQNEAQ (reference sequence). CDR3 coding DNA: TGTGCCAGCAACTACGAGACAGGAGCACGCAATGAGCAGTTCTTC. It encodes CASNYETGARNEQFF.

This clone was found a few times. The rearrangement links TRBV7-8 to TRBJ2-7; TRBD2 agrees at 9 bases. The CDR3 extends over 14 amino acids. Germline values: CDR1 SGHVS, CDR2 FQNEAQ. V lost 5 bases, J lost 4 bases, and 6 bases stayed unmatched. The CDR3 bases are TGTGCCAGCAGCAGACCGGGACTAGCTTACGAGCAGTACTTC. Translated, it gives CASSRPGLAYEQYF.

The rearrangement joins TRBV18 to TRBJ2-7; D might be TRBD1 (6 bases). The CDR3 runs to 15 residues. The germline CDR1 and CDR2 sequences are KGHSH and LQKENI. The ends were cut back, 1 base at V and 3 bases at J, with 13 bases in the middle. The CDR3: CASSPLQGNNYEQYF. Here the CDR3 DNA reads TGTGCCAGCTCACCACTGCAGGGGAATAACTACGAGCAGTACTTC.

The rearrangement links TRBV7-8 to TRBJ2-1; TRBD2 agrees at 13 bases. The CDR3 sequence is 16 residues long. The germline V gene encodes CDR1 SGHVS and CDR2 FQNEAQ. V shed 0 bases, J shed 4 bases, and the junction held 0 bases outside the gene matches. The CDR3 here is CASSLALAGGYNEQFF. In DNA form, the CDR3 reads TGTGCCAGCAGCTTAGCACTAGCGGGGGGGTACAATGAGCAGTTCTTC. Together with reference TRBV7-8 and TRBJ2-1, the CDR3 gives the full variable domain: GAGVSQSPRYKVAKRGQDVALRCDPISGHVSLFWYQQALGQGPEFLTYFQNEAQLDKSGLPSDRFFAERPEGSVSTLKIQRTQQEDSAVYLCASSLALAGGYNEQFFGPGTRLTVL.

The J gene is TRBJ1-1, the V gene TRBV21-1. TRBV21-1 is a recognized pseudogene. The CDR3 spans 14 residues. The CDR3 reads CASSPSRLNTEAFF. The DNA of the CDR3 is TGTGCCAGCAGCCCAAGTCGGTTGAACACTGAAGCTTTCTTT.

J is TRBJ2-5 and V is TRBV5-1; TRBD2 matches at 9 bases. Germline assignment: CDR1 SGHRS and CDR2 YFSETQ. This CDR3 comprises 14 residues. V dropped 1 base and J dropped 4; count of bases not matched to a gene: 2. As DNA, the CDR3 is TGCGCCAGCAGCTTGCAACTAGCGGGAGAGACCCAGTACTTC. Translation gives CASSLQLAGETQYF.

This chain links TRBV18 with TRBJ1-2; the match to TRBD1 covers 8 bases. This CDR3 contains 17 residues. Germline values: CDR1 KGHSH, CDR2 LQKENI. Trimming at V came to 2 bases and at J to 4 bases, leaving 12 bases not matched to a gene. CDR3 nucleotide sequence: TGTGCCAGCTCACCATTGATGGTTGGGGACAGGAGCTATGGCTACACCTTC. This gives the protein CASSPLMVGDRSYGYTF.